This TCR beta chain was sequenced for a study of T cells in Graves' hyperthyroidism and ophthalmopathy. Amplified regions were TCR beta CDR3 sequences from RNA transcripts. An initial round of RT-PCR targeting the TCR CDR3 relied on the HTBI primer set. TCRdb independently ran MiXCR on the multiplex PCR reads; one entry per CDR3 protein. The table lists over 700,000 distinct CDR3 sequences, 38% of them singletons. This clonotype was seen ten or more times. What it binds is not known. Study-wide findings and caveats: The model's output predicted ophthalmopathy at a median of around 7 months prior to onset.

Diagnostic assessment was based on clinical symptoms, serum thyroxine and TRAb, thyroid ultrasound and orbital computed tomography. This CDR3 comprises 13 residues. Germline CDR1 and CDR2: SQVTM and ANQGSEA. The V end lost 0 bases, the J end lost 5 bases, and 11 bases lay between the germline ends. The chain combines TRBV29-1 with TRBJ2-7; D unclear. The sequence derives from a man younger than 30 with Graves' hyperthyroidism. Sequenced material: blood. The CDR3 sequence: CSVEDQGHNEQYF. The CDR3 coding sequence is TGCAGCGTTGAAGATCAAGGTCATAACGAGCAGTACTTC.